This T cell receptor beta chain was obtained from a study of T cell repertoires in cytomegalovirus infection. The wider study: HLA-B-restricted CMV epitopes that are well studied were used alongside recently identified HLA-C-restricted ones. It was the public TCR beta signatures that indicated both CMV infection and matching HLA type.

TCRdb recomputed calls from the reads with MiXCR, one row per CDR3 protein. Found here are roughly 990,000 distinct CDR3 sequences, around 29% of them singletons; the top ten hold more than 13%. This clonotype was counted a few times. What it binds is unknown. Study results and caveats: Dominant in the ex vivo response were TCR beta clonotypes restricted by HLA-C and specific for CMV. People with CMV and the relevant HLA were identified by cumulative public TCR beta family frequency.

The junction had 7 bases not matched to a gene; V was cut back by 6 bases and J by 2 bases. The CDR3 runs 15 residues. Germline CDR1 reads MNHNS; CDR2 reads SASEGT. Sequenced here: cultured CD8+ T cells from PBMCs, sampled from culture after CMV antigen stimulation. The rearrangement links TRBV6-1 to TRBJ2-1; 7 positions match TRBD1. This clonotype was obtained from a human donor in good health (CMV status not recorded). Some clones in this sample may be carry-over from other donors' samples. The CDR3 DNA reads as TGTGCCAGCAGACTCAACAGGGGCGCCTACAATGAGCAGTTCTTC. It is translated as CASRLNRGAYNEQFF.